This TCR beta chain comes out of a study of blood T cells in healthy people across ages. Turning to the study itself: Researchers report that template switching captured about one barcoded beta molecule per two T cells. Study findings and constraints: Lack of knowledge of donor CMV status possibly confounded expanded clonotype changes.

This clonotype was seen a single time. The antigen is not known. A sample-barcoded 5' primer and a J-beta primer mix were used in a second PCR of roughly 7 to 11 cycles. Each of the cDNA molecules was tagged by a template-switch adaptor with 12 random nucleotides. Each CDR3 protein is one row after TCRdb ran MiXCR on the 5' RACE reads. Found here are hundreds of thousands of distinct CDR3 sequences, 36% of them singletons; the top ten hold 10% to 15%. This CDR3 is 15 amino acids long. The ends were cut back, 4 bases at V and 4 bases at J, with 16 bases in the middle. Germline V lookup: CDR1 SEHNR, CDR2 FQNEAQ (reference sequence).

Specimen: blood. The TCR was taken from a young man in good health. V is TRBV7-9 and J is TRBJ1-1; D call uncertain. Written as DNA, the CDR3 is TGTGCCAGCAGCTCGGAGGCCCTATTTGGCACTGAAGCTTTCTTT. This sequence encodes CASSSEALFGTEAFF.